The next 23 T cell receptor beta chains were all read from a single sample in a study of CD4 and CD8 cells across lung adenocarcinoma regions. TCRdb recomputed calls from the PCR reads with MiXCR, one row per CDR3 protein. The sample lists about 8,400 distinct CDR3 sequences; about 56% were seen once. The sequenced sample consisted of CD8+ T cells from the center of a lung tumor. Every receptor here comes from a female donor with lung adenocarcinoma. The CD4 and CD8 labels of this study may be unreliable.

Details on this clonotype: Sequence at one end of the junction differs from germline and may be a read error. This chain connects TRBV11-3 to TRBJ2-4; D might be TRBD2 (5 bases). The CDR3 runs 14 residues. Germline assignment: CDR1 SGHNT and CDR2 YENEEA. CDR3: CGGSGMRAKDTQYF. The DNA for the CDR3 is TGTGGCGGCTCGGGAATGAGGGCCAAAGATACTCAGTATTTC.

This chain joins TRBV10-3 and TRBJ2-1; D is unclear. The end of the DNA aligns better with TRBJ2-7, so the J call may be wrong. This CDR3 region has 13 residues. Germline CDR1 ENHRY, CDR2 SYGVKD. CDR3 sequence (DNA): TGTGCCATCACGTCAGGTGATTCGGCCGAGCAGTACTTC. Amino acids: CAITSGDSAEQYF.

The sample holds a few counts of this clonotype. The chain recombines TRBV7-2 with TRBJ1-4, with TRBD1 identical over 7 bases. This CDR3 has 16 amino acids. Germline CDR1 SGHTA, CDR2 FQGNSA. V lost 1 base, J lost 1 base, and 3 bases stayed unmatched. The CDR3 DNA reads as TGTGCCAGCAGCTTAGGACAGGGAGGAACTAATGAAAAACTGTTTTTT. The encoded protein is CASSLGQGGTNEKLFF.

Remarks on this clonotype: Relative to the germline gene, one junction end is altered; a read error may explain this. The chain joins TRBV6-2 or TRBV6-3 to TRBJ2-5; D is perhaps TRBD2 (7 bases). The CDR3 covers 15 residues. Germline CDR1 MNHEY, CDR2 SVGEGT. CDR3 in DNA: TGTGCCGGGGGGTGGGGGGGCCGTGACCCAGAGACCCAGTATTTC. Translation gives CAGGWGGRDPETQYF.

This clonotype was seen a handful of times. The rearrangement joins TRBV5-1 to TRBJ1-3; possibly TRBD1 for D (6 bases). Germline CDR1 is SGHRS and CDR2 is YFSETQ. V lost 0 bases and J 0 bases, leaving 7 bases between the germline ends. There are 15 residues in the CDR3. CDR3 in amino acids: CASSLGGHSGNTIYF. The DNA for the CDR3 is TGCGCCAGCAGCTTGGGGGGACACTCTGGAAACACCATATATTTT. Using reference TRBV5-1 and TRBJ1-3 for the parts outside the CDR3, the full variable domain is KAGVTQTPRYLIKTRGQQVTLSCSPISGHRSVSWYQQTPGQGLQFLFEYFSETQRNKGNFPGRFSGRQFSNSRSEMNVSTLELGDSALYLCASSLGGHSGNTIYFGEGSWLTVV.

By its share, this clonotype is large (0.1 to 1%). This chain joins TRBV7-2 and TRBJ2-5; 10 bases agree with TRBD2. V shed 6 bases and J 11 bases; nucleotides not matched to a gene: 12. CDR3 size: 14 residues. The germline gives CDR1 SGHTA, CDR2 FQGNSA. The CDR3 loop reads CASRAGGKDGEQYF. The CDR3 DNA follows: TGTGCCAGCAGAGCGGGAGGGAAGGACGGTGAGCAGTACTTC.

This clonotype was found many times. CDR3 DNA: TGCGCCAGCAGCGGACCGCCCGGTGAGCAGTTCTTC. This sequence encodes CASSGPPGEQFF. The chain combines TRBV10-1 with TRBJ2-1; D is undetermined. Germline assignment: CDR1 WNHNN and CDR2 SYGVQD (reference sequence). Between the trimmed V and J ends, which lost 6 bases and 9 bases, there was a span of 12 bases. This CDR3 has 12 amino acids.

The chain links TRBV6-1 to TRBJ2-4; 10 nucleotides agree with TRBD1. Germline CDR1 MNHNS, CDR2 SASEGT. The V gene end was trimmed by 2 bases and the J gene end by 12 bases; junction bases not matched to a gene: 16. This CDR3 has 17 amino acids. This chain's CDR3 is CASSERTGTGAADTQYF. Here the CDR3 DNA reads TGTGCCAGCAGTGAACGGACGGGGACAGGGGCCGCAGACACTCAGTACTTC.

This clonotype showed up just a few times. This may be a read error, as it is one base from a much larger clone. V usage is TRBV6-1 and J usage is TRBJ2-7; TRBD1 agrees at 9 bases. The germline gives CDR1 MNHNS, CDR2 SASEGT. There are 12 residues in the CDR3. CDR3 sequence (DNA): TGTGCCAGCAGTGACAACAGGGACAGGGTCGACTTC. It encodes CASSDNRDRVDF.

The rearrangement links TRBV10-3 to TRBJ2-3, with D perhaps matching TRBD1 or TRBD2 (6 bases each). Germline assignment: CDR1 ENHRY and CDR2 SYGVKD. The CDR3 is made up of 15 amino acids. The CDR3 DNA sequence: TGTGGCGCGGGGACCGGGGGCAGCGAGGAAGAGACGCAGTATTTT. Residues: CGAGTGGSEEETQYF.

This clonotype was seen only a few times. The chain links TRBV7-2 to TRBJ2-4; no clear D. Trimming took 11 bases from V and 0 from J, leaving 8 bases between them. The CDR3 is 12 amino acids. CDR1 is SGHTA, CDR2 FQGNSA, per germline. CDR3 in DNA: TGTGCCCTAGGGCCAGCCAAAAACATTCAGTACTTC. Its protein product is CALGPAKNIQYF.

In its sample, this clonotype was seen many times. This chain uses TRBV5-5 with TRBJ2-4, with D tentatively TRBD2 (6 bases). The germline V gene encodes CDR1 SGHKS and CDR2 YYEKEE (reference sequence). The CDR3 totals 13 residues. V dropped 5 bases and J dropped 0 bases, with 6 bases sitting between them. The CDR3 reads CASRGGAKNIQYF. Here the CDR3 DNA reads TGTGCCAGCAGGGGGGGAGCCAAAAACATTCAGTACTTC.

This clonotype was recorded at least ten times. The chain carries TRBV29-1 and TRBJ2-1; weak D call: TRBD2 (6 bases). The CDR3 contains 15 residues. The germline CDR1 and CDR2 sequences are SQVTM and ANQGSEA. Trimming shortened V by 5 bases and J by 4 bases, and 18 bases separated the two germline ends. CDR3 nucleotides: TGCAGCGTTCTCACCCAACGGGGACTTTACAATGAGCAGTTCTTC. Amino acid sequence: CSVLTQRGLYNEQFF.

This clonotype was seen ten or more times. V gene TRBV6-5 combines with J gene TRBJ1-6; 7 positions agree with TRBD1. The CDR3 is made up of 15 amino acids. V was pared by 2 bases and J by 7 bases, with 5 bases of the junction left unmatched. The germline CDR1 and CDR2 sequences are MNHEY and SVGAGI. The CDR3, as DNA: TGTGCCAGCAGTTACCCCGACAGGGCCAATTCACCCCTCCACTTT. It specifies CASSYPDRANSPLHF.

V gene TRBV19 combines with J gene TRBJ2-3; 8 bases are a match to TRBD2. The CDR3 length is 16 residues. Trimming at V came to 1 base and at J to 2 bases, leaving 5 bases not matched to a gene. Germline V gene data show CDR1 as LNHDA and CDR2 as SQIVND (reference sequence). The CDR3 coding sequence is TGTGCCAGTAGTATAGGAGTAGCGGGATTCACAGATACGCAGTATTTT. This translates into CASSIGVAGFTDTQYF.

On this clonotype: The germline gene is not matched at one end of the junction; a read error may be the cause. Written as DNA, the CDR3 is TGTGCCAGGAAGCTATGGGACCGAGTAAAAGATACGCAGTATTTC. Translated: CARKLWDRVKDTQYF. The chain is built from TRBV6-1 and TRBJ2-3; D is perhaps TRBD1 or TRBD2 (5 bases each). This CDR3 is built from 15 residues. CDR1 MNHNS and CDR2 SASEGT come from the germline V gene.

This clonotype was seen only once. One end of the junction does not line up with germline, which may come from a read error. The V call is TRBV11-2, the J call TRBJ2-4, with D perhaps TRBD2 (5 bases). The V gene's germline CDR1 is SGHAT and CDR2 FQNNGV. The CDR3 runs to 15 residues. The CDR3 DNA sequence: TGTGGCAGCAGCTCGGGGATGTGCGCCAAGAACACGCAGTATTTC. Encoded protein: CGSSSGMCAKNTQYF.

At least ten counts were recorded for this clonotype. The rearrangement uses TRBV5-4 and TRBJ2-1; 7 bases are shared with TRBD2. The junction had 4 bases not matched to a gene; V was cut back by 3 bases and J by 7 bases. The germline gives CDR1 SGHNT, CDR2 YYREEE (reference sequence). This CDR3 contains 13 residues. The CDR3: CASSSVGGNEQFF. CDR3 nucleotide sequence: TGTGCCAGCAGCTCGGTCGGGGGGAATGAGCAGTTCTTC.

This chain links TRBV12-5 with TRBJ2-3, with D hard to call. TRBJ2-1 explains the end of the DNA better; the J call may be wrong. The CDR3 has 17 amino acids. CDR1 is LGHNT and CDR2 is FRNRAP in the germline V gene. CDR3 region: CASASPLTGVSRDTQFF. In nucleotides, the CDR3 is TGTGCTAGTGCCTCCCCCCTGACTGGCGTGAGCCGCGATACGCAGTTCTTC.

CDR3 protein: CASSLVGGLAGSEQFF. The CDR3 DNA reads as TGTGCCAGCAGCTTAGTCGGGGGACTAGCGGGAAGCGAGCAGTTCTTC. The V and J genes are TRBV7-8 and TRBJ2-1; 13 nucleotides match TRBD2. Germline CDR1 SGHVS, CDR2 FQNEAQ. This CDR3 has 16 amino acids. V dropped 1 base and J dropped 10; count of bases not matched to a gene: 7.

This clonotype was seen only a few times. The CDR3 sequence is CASSQGATEAFF. The CDR3 coding sequence is TGTGCCAGCTCACAGGGGGCCACTGAAGCTTTCTTT. This rearrangement joins TRBV18 to TRBJ1-1; 7 bases line up with TRBD1. The germline V gene has CDR1 KGHSH and CDR2 LQKENI. The V and J ends lost 4 bases and 4 bases, in that order; junction bases with no gene match: 0. The CDR3 sequence is 12 residues long.

The table lists this clonotype with many counts. The chain combines TRBV7-9 with TRBJ2-1; TRBD2 agrees at 10 bases. CDR3 length: 16 amino acids. J was trimmed by 3 bases and V by 9 bases; bases with no gene match: 11. Per germline, CDR1 SEHNR and CDR2 FQNEAQ (reference sequence). This chain's CDR3 is CASSLKAGGDYNEQFF. CDR3 nucleotides: TGTGCCAGTAGCCTAAAAGCGGGAGGGGACTACAATGAGCAGTTCTTC. The variable domain in full, with the rest retrieved from reference TRBV7-9 and TRBJ2-1, is DTGVSQNPRHKITKRGQNVTFRCDPISEHNRLYWYRQTLGQGPEFLTYFQNEAQLEKSRLLSDRFSAERPKGSFSTLEIQRTEQGDSAMYLCASSLKAGGDYNEQFFGPGTRLTVL.

This clonotype is labeled large. The V gene is TRBV7-2, the J gene TRBJ2-1; the match to TRBD2 covers 7 bases. The DNA end is a closer match to TRBJ2-7, so the J assignment may be wrong. The V gene's germline CDR1 is SGHTA and CDR2 FQGNSA. CDR3 length equals 19 residues. The CDR3 nucleotides read TGTGCCAGCAGCTTAGAATCTAGCGGCGCTCAGTGGTTTGGAAATGAGCAGTACTTC. Amino acid sequence: CASSLESSGAQWFGNEQYF.